The clone carrying this T cell receptor beta chain was detected once. These data belong to a study of blood T cell repertoires in COVID-19. The overall study: The origin of the acute and convalescent COVID-19 samples was the United States, Italy and Spain. Nucleic acid was either cDNA or gDNA, and it came from T cells, B-cell-depleted T cells, or PBMCs.

Patients from Seattle were sampled longitudinally, starting during active infection. Method: immunoSEQ multiplex PCR; TCRdb's copy keeps in-frame clones and lacks some. The sample lists a few hundred thousand clones; roughly 84% were seen once. Germline assignment: CDR1 LNHDA and CDR2 SQIVND (reference sequence). The CDR3 covers 12 residues. The germline V and J ends were trimmed by 7 bases and 7 bases, with 13 bases remaining between them. The specimen sequenced was peripheral blood. The chain carries TRBV19 and TRBJ1-2; tentative D call: TRBD1 (6 bases). This receptor was obtained from a human donor with COVID-19, enrolled during active disease. The donor label of this sample is uncertain. The CDR3 DNA sequence: TGTGCCAGTAATACAGGGTTGAGTGGCTACACCTTC. It is translated as CASNTGLSGYTF.